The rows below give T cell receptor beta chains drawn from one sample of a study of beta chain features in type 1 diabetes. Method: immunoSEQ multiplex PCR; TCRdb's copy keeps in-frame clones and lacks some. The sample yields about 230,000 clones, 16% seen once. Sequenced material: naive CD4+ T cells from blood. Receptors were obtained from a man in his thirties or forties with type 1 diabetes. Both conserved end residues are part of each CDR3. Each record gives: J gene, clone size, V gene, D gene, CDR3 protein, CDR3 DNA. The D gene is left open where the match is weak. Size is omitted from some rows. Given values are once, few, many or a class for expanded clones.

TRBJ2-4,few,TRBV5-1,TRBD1,CASSFLTGENIQYF,TGCGCCAGCAGCTTCCTGACAGGGGAGAACATTCAGTACTTC
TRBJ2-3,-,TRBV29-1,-,CSVDFFASSDTQYF,TGCAGCGTTGATTTTTTTGCTAGCTCAGATACGCAGTATTTT
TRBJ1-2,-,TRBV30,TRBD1,CAWGRDRSNYGYTF,TGTGCCTGGGGACGGGACAGATCTAACTATGGCTACACCTTC
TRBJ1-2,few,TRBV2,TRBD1,CASSESRSRGKNYGYTF,TGTGCCAGCAGTGAATCCCGCTCCAGGGGGAAGAACTATGGCTACACCTTC
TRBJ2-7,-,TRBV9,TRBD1,CASSATGSYEQYF,TGTGCCAGCAGCGCGACAGGGTCCTACGAGCAGTACTTC
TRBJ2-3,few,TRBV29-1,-,CSVEVRSTDTQYF,TGCAGCGTTGAGGTCAGAAGCACAGATACGCAGTATTTT
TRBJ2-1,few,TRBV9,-,CASSVEGVSYQKFF,TGTGCCAGCAGCGTAGAGGGGGTCAGCTATCAGAAGTTCTTC
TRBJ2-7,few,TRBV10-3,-,CATYRGPGYEQYF,TGTGCCACCTACAGAGGTCCAGGATACGAGCAGTACTTC
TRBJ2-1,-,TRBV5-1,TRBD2,CASSSRSLLAGGGNEQFF,TGCGCCAGCAGCTCTAGATCCCTCCTAGCGGGAGGGGGTAATGAGCAGTTCTTC
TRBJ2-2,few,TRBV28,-,CASSPSRAGELFF,TGTGCCAGCAGTCCGTCCCGAGCCGGGGAGCTGTTTTTT
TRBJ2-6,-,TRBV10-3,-,CAISDAGANVLTF,TGTGCCATCAGTGACGCCGGGGCCAACGTCCTGACTTTC
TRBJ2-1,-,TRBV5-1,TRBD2,CASSLSGRDNDEQFF,TGCGCCAGCAGCCTTAGCGGGAGGGATAACGATGAGCAGTTCTTC
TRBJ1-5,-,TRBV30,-,CAWSRKGDQPQHF,TGTGCCTGGAGTCGGAAAGGCGATCAGCCCCAGCATTTT
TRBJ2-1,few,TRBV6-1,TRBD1,CASSWGQYNEQFF,TGTGCCAGCAGTTGGGGACAGTACAATGAGCAGTTCTTC
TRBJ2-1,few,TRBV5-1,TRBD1,CASSPDRANEQFF,TGCGCCAGCAGTCCAGACAGGGCCAATGAGCAGTTCTTC
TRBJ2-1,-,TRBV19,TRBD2,CASLSGRSSYNEQFF,TGTGCCAGTCTCTCCGGGAGGAGCTCCTACAATGAGCAGTTCTTC
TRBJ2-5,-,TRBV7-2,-,CASSPSVGQETQYF,TGTGCCAGCAGCCCGAGTGTGGGCCAAGAGACCCAGTACTTC
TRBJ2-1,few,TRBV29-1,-,CSVGESSYNEQFF,TGCAGCGTTGGTGAAAGCTCCTACAATGAGCAGTTCTTC
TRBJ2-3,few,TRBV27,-,CASSASSTDTQYF,TGTGCCAGCAGTGCCTCTAGCACAGATACGCAGTATTTT
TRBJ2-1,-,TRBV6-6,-,CASLPGSSYNEQFF,TGTGCCAGCCTTCCCGGCAGCTCCTACAATGAGCAGTTCTTC
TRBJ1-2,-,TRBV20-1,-,CSAIQGPGYTF,TGCAGTGCTATACAGGGTCCTGGCTACACCTTC
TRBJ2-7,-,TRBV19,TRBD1,CASSSPDRGVYEQYF,TGTGCCAGTAGTAGCCCTGACAGGGGGGTCTACGAGCAGTACTTC
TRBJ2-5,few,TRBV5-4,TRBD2,CASSLGLGEETQYF,TGTGCCAGCAGCCTGGGACTAGGGGAAGAGACCCAGTACTTC
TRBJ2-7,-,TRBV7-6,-,CASGPAFYEQYF,TGTGCCAGCGGGCCAGCTTTCTACGAGCAGTACTTC
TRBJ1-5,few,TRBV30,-,CAWGDQPQHF,TGTGCCTGGGGGGATCAGCCCCAGCATTTT
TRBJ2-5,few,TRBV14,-,CASSLQGSETQYF,TGTGCCAGCAGCCTACAGGGTTCCGAGACCCAGTACTTC
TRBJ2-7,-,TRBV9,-,CASSVRATPSYEQYF,TGTGCCAGCAGCGTAAGGGCTACACCCTCCTACGAGCAGTACTTC
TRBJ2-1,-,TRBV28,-,CASSLLHNEQFF,TGTGCCAGCAGTTTATTGCACAATGAGCAGTTCTTC
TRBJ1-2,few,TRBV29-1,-,CSVDRLLSGGYTF,TGCAGCGTTGACAGGCTCCTCTCGGGAGGCTACACCTTC
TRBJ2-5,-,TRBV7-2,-,CASSLTGTIQETQYF,TGTGCCAGCAGCCTGACAGGGACTATACAAGAGACCCAGTACTTC
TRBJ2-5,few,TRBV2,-,CATTPRGEETQYF,TGTGCCACCACCCCGAGAGGGGAAGAGACCCAGTACTTC
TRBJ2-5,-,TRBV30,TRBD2,CAWSLGLAGETQYF,TGTGCCTGGAGTTTGGGACTAGCAGGGGAGACCCAGTACTTC
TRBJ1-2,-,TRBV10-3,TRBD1,CAISSLRDRDYGYTF,TGTGCCATCAGTTCCCTTAGGGACAGGGACTATGGCTACACCTTC
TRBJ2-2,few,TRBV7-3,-,CASSLQVGTELFF,TGTGCCAGCAGCTTACAAGTAGGCACTGAGCTGTTTTTT
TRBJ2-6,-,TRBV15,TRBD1,CATSSAGGAGANVLTF,TGTGCCACCAGCTCTGCAGGGGGCGCTGGGGCCAACGTCCTGACTTTC
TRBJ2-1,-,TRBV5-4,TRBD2,CASSLGGAGAYNEQFF,TGTGCCAGCAGCTTGGGGGGAGCGGGAGCCTACAATGAGCAGTTCTTC
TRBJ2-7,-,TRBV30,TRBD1,CAWSAGGSQTYEQYF,TGTGCCTGGAGTGCAGGGGGTAGTCAAACCTACGAGCAGTACTTC
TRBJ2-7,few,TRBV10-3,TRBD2,CAITRTSGSYEQYF,TGTGCCATCACCCGGACTAGCGGCTCCTACGAGCAGTACTTC
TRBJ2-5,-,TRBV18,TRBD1,CASSPGTGGGVETQYF,TGTGCCAGCTCACCTGGGACAGGGGGCGGCGTAGAGACCCAGTACTTC
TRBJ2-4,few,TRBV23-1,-,CASSPRGGDLGKNIQYF,TGCGCCAGCAGTCCCAGGGGTGGGGATCTTGGCAAAAACATTCAGTACTTC
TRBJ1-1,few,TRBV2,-,CASSVQGNTEAFF,TGTGCCAGCAGTGTACAGGGGAACACTGAAGCTTTCTTT
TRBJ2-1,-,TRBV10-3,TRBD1,CAISALDRGLGEQFF,TGTGCCATCAGTGCCCTGGACAGGGGGCTGGGTGAGCAGTTCTTC
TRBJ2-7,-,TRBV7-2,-,CASSFGLREQYF,TGTGCCAGCAGTTTCGGACTCCGCGAGCAGTACTTC
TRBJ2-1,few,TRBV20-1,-,CSAVYNEQFF,TGCAGTGCTGTATATAATGAGCAGTTCTTC